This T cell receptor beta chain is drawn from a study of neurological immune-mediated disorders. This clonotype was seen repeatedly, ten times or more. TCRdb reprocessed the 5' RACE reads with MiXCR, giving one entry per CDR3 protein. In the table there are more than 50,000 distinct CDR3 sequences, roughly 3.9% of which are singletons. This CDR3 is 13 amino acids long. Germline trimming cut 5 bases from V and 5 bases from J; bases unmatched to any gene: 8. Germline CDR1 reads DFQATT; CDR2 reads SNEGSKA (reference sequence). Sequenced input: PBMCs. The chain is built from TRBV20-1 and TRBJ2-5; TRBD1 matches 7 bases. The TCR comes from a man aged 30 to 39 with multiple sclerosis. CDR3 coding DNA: TGCAGTGCTTCAGGACAGGCCCAGGAGACCCAGTACTTC. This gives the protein CSASGQAQETQYF.